The 10 T cell receptor beta chains below were found in one sample sequenced in a study of CD8+ T cells in alopecia areata (dated by TCRdb to the late 2010s). The time point tag for this specimen amounts to: roughly 27 days on oral tofacitinib. The treatment or condition label for this specimen denotes: oral pan-JAK inhibitor, 5-10 mg twice daily. Library generation was performed with the immunoSEQ multiplex PCR assay. For TCR sequencing, RNA was extracted from every sample and reverse transcribed into cDNA to serve as template. TCRdb holds this immuneACCESS table with in-frame rearrangements only. Some clones are missing; in checked studies, unresolved V genes explain under half, and the rest has no known cause. The sample contains 200,000 to 250,000 clones, over 60% of them found a single time. The ten largest clones represent about 4.2% of the sample. The sequencing used CD4+ T cells sorted from blood, collected at week 4, from a patient treated with tofacitinib. These receptor sequences come from a human donor with alopecia areata.

This clone was seen a handful of times. The V and J genes are TRBV10-3 and TRBJ1-5; 9 positions agree with TRBD1. The CDR3 is made up of 14 amino acids. The trim removed 7 bases at V and 5 bases at J, leaving 6 bases unmatched. In germline, CDR1 is ENHRY, CDR2 SYGVKD. CDR3 nucleotide sequence: TGTGCCATCAAGGGACAGGGTTCTGATCAGCCCCAGCATTTT. Translating it yields CAIKGQGSDQPQHF.

This clone was counted between two and nine times. The chain links TRBV7-9 to TRBJ1-2; TRBD1 aligns across 9 bases. The trim removed 8 bases at V and 5 bases at J, leaving 9 bases unmatched. CDR3 size: 14 residues. Germline CDR1 reads SEHNR; CDR2 reads FQNEAQ (reference sequence). The CDR3 DNA reads as TGTGCCAGCCAGACAGGGGGAGGAGGATATGGCTACACCTTC. Its protein is CASQTGGGGYGYTF.

The V and J genes are TRBV27 and TRBJ2-7; a possible D gene is TRBD2 (5 bases). Germline assignment: CDR1 MNHEY and CDR2 SMNVEV (reference sequence). V shed 6 bases and J shed 2 bases, with 17 bases lying between them. The CDR3 has 15 amino acids. The CDR3 DNA sequence: TGTGCCAGCAGCCCCCCGGGATCCCTGGCCTACGAGCAGTACTTC. It is translated as CASSPPGSLAYEQYF.

This chain joins TRBV18 and TRBJ1-6; D is undetermined. Deletions cut 2 bases from V and 9 bases from J, with 14 bases between. Germline CDR1 and CDR2: KGHSH and LQKENI. The CDR3 is made up of 15 amino acids. The CDR3 nucleotides are TGTGCCAGCTCACCAGGGCCACCCAAAGCTTCACCCCTCCACTTT. It is translated as CASSPGPPKASPLHF.

The chain carries TRBV21-1 and TRBJ2-6. TRBV21-1 is classified as a pseudogene. The CDR3 extends over 18 amino acids. CDR3 DNA sequence: TGTGCCAGCAGCGGGACCGGGACGGACCTCTCTGGGGCCAACGTCCTGACTTTC. The encoded protein is CASSGTGTDLSGANVLTF.

J is TRBJ2-5 and V is TRBV7-2; 8 positions agree with TRBD1. The CDR3 has 14 residues. V shed 4 bases and J 2 bases; nucleotides not matched to a gene: 3. Germline values: CDR1 SGHTA, CDR2 FQGNSA. The CDR3 DNA reads as TGTGCCAGCAGCTCGACAGGGGCTCAAGAGACCCAGTACTTC. Residues: CASSSTGAQETQYF.

This clone has more than one count but fewer than ten. The rearrangement joins TRBV15 to TRBJ2-7; D gene uncertain. The CDR3 length is 13 residues. Germline-derived CDR1 and CDR2 are LNHNV and YYDKDF (reference sequence). Deletions cut 1 base from V and 4 bases from J, with 8 bases between. CDR3 DNA sequence: TGTGCCACCAGCAGAGCAGACAATTACGAGCAGTACTTC. Encoded protein: CATSRADNYEQYF.

V is TRBV11-2 and J is TRBJ1-6; tentatively, D is TRBD1 (5 bases). The CDR3 has 12 residues. Germline V CDR1 and CDR2: SGHAT, FQNNGV. V was trimmed by 8 bases and J by 10 bases, leaving 12 bases between them. For the CDR3, the DNA is TGTGCCAGCGGGACGGGTTCCTCACCCCTCCACTTT. Translated, it gives CASGTGSSPLHF.

The rearrangement joins TRBV29-1 to TRBJ2-5; D is undetermined. V was shortened by 5 bases and J by 5 bases, with 12 bases between the two germline ends. The CDR3 loop spans 12 amino acids. CDR1 and CDR2 from the germline V gene are SQVTM and ANQGSEA. CDR3 sequence reads: CSVFGFEETQYF. CDR3 nucleotides: TGCAGCGTTTTCGGCTTCGAGGAGACCCAGTACTTC. The full variable domain, in which reference TRBV29-1 and TRBJ2-5 provide the parts outside the CDR3, is SAVISQKPSRDICQRGTSLTIQCQVDSQVTMMFWYRQQPGQSLTLIATANQGSEATYESGFVIDKFPISRPNLTFSTLTVSNMSPEDSSIYLCSVFGFEETQYFGPGTRLLVL.

Worth noting for this clone: The junction shows a germline mismatch at one end, possibly a read error. V and J are TRBV7-2 and TRBJ2-7; D may be TRBD2 (5 bases). The CDR3 has 16 amino acids. Germline CDR1 reads SGHTA; CDR2 reads FQGNSA. CDR3 in DNA: TGTGCCAGCAGTTTAGAATCAACCCGACGGGACTACGAGCAGTACTTC. It is translated as CASSLESTRRDYEQYF.